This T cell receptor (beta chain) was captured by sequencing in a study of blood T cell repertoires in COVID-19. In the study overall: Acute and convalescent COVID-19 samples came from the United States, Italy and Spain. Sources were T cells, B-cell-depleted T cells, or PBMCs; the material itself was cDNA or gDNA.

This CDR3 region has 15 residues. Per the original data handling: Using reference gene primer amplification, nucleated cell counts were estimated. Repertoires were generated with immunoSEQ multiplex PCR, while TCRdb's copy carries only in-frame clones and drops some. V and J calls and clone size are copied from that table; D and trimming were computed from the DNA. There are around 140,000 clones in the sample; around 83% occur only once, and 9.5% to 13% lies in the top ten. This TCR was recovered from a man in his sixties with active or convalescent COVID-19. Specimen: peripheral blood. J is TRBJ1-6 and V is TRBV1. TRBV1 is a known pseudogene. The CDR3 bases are TGCACCAGCAGCCAAGATGCGGGATATGATTCACCCCTCCACTTT. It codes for CTSSQDAGYDSPLHF.